The present T cell receptor (beta chain) was sequenced within a study of cytomegalovirus exposure and HLA in healthy donors. On this clone itself: What it binds is unknown.

The PCR had 60 Vbeta and 13 Jbeta primers. Method: immunoSEQ multiplex PCR; TCRdb's copy keeps in-frame clones and lacks some. The data hold approximately 160,000 clones, with 80% to 85% observed a single time. From germline, CDR1 is SGHTA and CDR2 FQGTGA. The CDR3 spans 14 residues. The V and J ends lost 5 bases and 3 bases, in that order; junction bases with no gene match: 5. The study's findings and limits: Segments of the TCR beta V type were, in most cases, productive about 87% or about 30% of the time in an earlier analysis. Compared with the roughly 700-donor mean, an Asian-associated ancestry cluster reportedly had fewer N-insertions, according to a later analysis.

Sequencing was performed on PBMCs. The TCR sequence derives from a boy aged 2 to 10 in good health and CMV-seronegative. The gene calls are TRBV7-3 and TRBJ2-3; 7 bases fit TRBD1. CDR3 bases: TGTGCCAGCAGCACGGACAGGTCGACAGATACGCAGTATTTT. Its translation is CASSTDRSTDTQYF.